Listed here are 4 T cell receptor beta chains from one sample, sequenced in a study of tumor and adjacent non-tumor tissue in lung cancer. Three rounds of nested PCR, following a modified ARM-PCR protocol, produced the TCRbeta library. TCRdb re-derived calls from the multiplex PCR reads in MiXCR, one entry per CDR3 protein. The table records 120,000 to 150,000 distinct CDR3 sequences, roughly 70% of them present only once. RNA was extracted from bulk tissue without any cell sorting. Sequences were obtained from lung tumor tissue. These TCRs come from a man aged 55 to 70 with small cell lung cancer.

V and J are TRBV20-1 and TRBJ2-1, with 7 positions matching TRBD2. The germline V gene encodes CDR1 DFQATT and CDR2 SNEGSKA (reference sequence). The CDR3 extends over 15 amino acids. The ends lost 3 bases at V and 7 bases at J; junction bases unmatched: 12. Here the CDR3 DNA reads TGCAGTGCTAGCAAAGCGGGAACTAGGTGGAATGAGCAGTTCTTC. This codes for CSASKAGTRWNEQFF.

In the case of this clonotype: A much bigger clone sits one base away, suggesting this may be a read error. The chain recombines TRBV20-1 with TRBJ1-1; possible D gene TRBD1, 6 bases. The CDR3 runs 12 residues. CDR1 and CDR2 (germline): DFQATT, SNEGSKA (reference sequence). The V end was cut by 6 bases, the J end by 1 base, with 9 bases between. The CDR3 DNA follows: TGCAGTGCAGGGGGGAAGAACACTGAAGCTTTCTTT. Translating gives CSAGGKNTEAFF.

V is TRBV11-1 and J is TRBJ2-7; weak D call: TRBD1 (6 bases). Germline V gene sequence: CDR1 SGHAT, CDR2 FQDESV (reference sequence). The CDR3 has 13 amino acids. CDR3 nucleotides: TGTACCATCAGCCCCGGACAGCTCTACGAGCAGTACTTC. The encoded protein is CTISPGQLYEQYF.

A word on this clonotype: The junction and the germline gene differ at one end; a read error may be behind it. J is TRBJ2-1 and V is TRBV11-2; TRBD1 agrees at 9 bases. This CDR3 contains 15 residues. The germline CDR1 and CDR2 sequences are SGHAT and FQNNGV. The CDR3 nucleotides are TGTGTCAGCGGCTTAACAGGGGGCACCTACTATGAGCAGTTCTTC. This sequence encodes CVSGLTGGTYYEQFF.